This entry features one TCR beta chain sequence. What it binds is not known. Deletions cut 0 bases from V and 1 base from J, with 8 bases between. The CDR3 has 15 residues. Per the germline V gene, CDR1 is SGHKS and CDR2 is YYEKEE (reference sequence). This record belongs to a study of shared clonotypes between healthy human individuals. Regarding the study as a whole: Among the subsets, naive ones generally showed larger estimated richness than memory ones. Shared clonotypes across all four donors exceeded non-shared ones in generation probability.

Assay used: immunoSEQ multiplex PCR; TCRdb lists only in-frame clones, some missing. The sample records under 2.5 million clones, 85% to 95% being singletons. The chain combines TRBV5-5 with TRBJ1-3; no reliable D call. The material sequenced was naive CD4+ T cells from PBMCs. As for subset: CD45RA+ positively selected. This sequence originates from a young man in good health. Some clones in this sample may be carry-over from other donors' samples. The CDR3 loop reads CASSLVWGSGNTIYF. Here the CDR3 DNA reads TGTGCCAGCAGCTTGGTGTGGGGTTCTGGAAACACCATATATTTT.